This T cell receptor (beta chain) was sequenced during a study of T cell responses to AZD1222 COVID-19 vaccine. Study observations and caveats: Spike-specific TCR breadth rose after two AZD1222 doses, and depth rose as well.

This CDR3 is 14 amino acids long. Per germline, CDR1 SGHRS and CDR2 YFSETQ. The V end lost 1 base, the J end lost 1 base, and 8 bases lay between the germline ends. Concerning this clone: What it binds is unknown.

Clones were sequenced by immunoSEQ multiplex PCR, and TCRdb holds only the in-frame ones, with some missing. The table records more than 110,000 clones, roughly 90% of them present only once. The rearrangement uses TRBV5-1 and TRBJ2-5, with unresolved D. The specimen comprised peripheral blood, sampled on day 0 of AZD1222 vaccination. This clonotype originated in an adult in good health. The CDR3 here is CASSLQGPQETQYF. CDR3 coding DNA: TGCGCCAGCAGCTTGCAAGGACCCCAAGAGACCCAGTACTTC.